This TCR beta chain is drawn from a study of blood T cell repertoires in COVID-19. Germline loops: CDR1 KGHSH, CDR2 LQKENI. Trimming cost V 2 bases and J 3 bases; bases outside gene matches: 7. The CDR3 totals 15 residues. The assay was immunoSEQ multiplex PCR, and TCRdb's table has in-frame clones only and misses some. The table lists about 280,000 clones, nearly 90% of them singletons. Sequencing was carried out using PBMCs or T cells enriched from blood (not recorded which). The receptor's source is a woman aged 18-29 years with acute COVID-19. The chain uses TRBV18 and TRBJ2-7; TRBD1 agrees at 7 bases. The CDR3 DNA follows: TGTGCCAGCTCACCAACAGGGGCCGGGGACTACGAGCAGTACTTC. It encodes CASSPTGAGDYEQYF. The variable domain in full, with the rest retrieved from reference TRBV18 and TRBJ2-7, is NAGVMQNPRHLVRRRGQEARLRCSPMKGHSHVYWYRQLPEEGLKFMVYLQKENIIDESGMPKERFSAEFPKEGPSILRIQQVVRGDSAAYFCASSPTGAGDYEQYFGPGTRLTVT.